The source of this T cell receptor (beta chain) is a study of T-cell memory formation after mild COVID-19. As concerns this clonotype: Its antigen is undetermined.

Study-wide findings and caveats: Pre-infection memory carried some responding clones, suggesting that cross-reactive memory joined.

TCRdb fed the 5' RACE reads into MiXCR, producing one record per CDR3 protein. The table has some 250,000 distinct CDR3 sequences, 8% to 10% seen once. CDR3 length equals 14 residues. Trimming left V 7 bases short and J 2 bases short, with 14 bases between. CDR1 and CDR2 (germline): MNHEY, SMNVEV (reference sequence). The chain uses TRBV27 and TRBJ2-5; D is perhaps TRBD2 (5 bases). The origin of this receptor is a man aged 18 to 29 who had mild COVID-19 (a few samples of this study predate the infection). Cell type and time point are not known. Sequenced: PBMCs or a T cell subset sorted from them (not recorded which). DNA for the CDR3: TGTGCCAGCACCCCGTTTGGAGGACAAGAGACCCAGTACTTC. This sequence encodes CASTPFGGQETQYF.